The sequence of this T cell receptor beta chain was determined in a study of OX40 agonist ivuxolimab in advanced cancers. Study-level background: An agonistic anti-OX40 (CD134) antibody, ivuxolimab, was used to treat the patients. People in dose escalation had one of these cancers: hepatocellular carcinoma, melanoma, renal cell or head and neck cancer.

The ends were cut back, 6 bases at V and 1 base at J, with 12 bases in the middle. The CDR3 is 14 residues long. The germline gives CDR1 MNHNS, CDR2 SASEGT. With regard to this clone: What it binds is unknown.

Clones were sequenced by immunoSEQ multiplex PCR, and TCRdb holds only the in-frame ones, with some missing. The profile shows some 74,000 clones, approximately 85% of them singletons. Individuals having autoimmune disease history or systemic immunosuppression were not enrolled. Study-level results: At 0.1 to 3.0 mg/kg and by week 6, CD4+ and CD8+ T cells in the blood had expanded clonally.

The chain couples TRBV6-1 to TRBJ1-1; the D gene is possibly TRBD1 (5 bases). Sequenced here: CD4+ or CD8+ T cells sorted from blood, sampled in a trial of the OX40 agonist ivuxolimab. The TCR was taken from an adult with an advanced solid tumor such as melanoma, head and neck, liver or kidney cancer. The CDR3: CASRTWGGNTEAFF. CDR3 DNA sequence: TGTGCCAGCAGAACTTGGGGGGGGAACACTGAAGCTTTCTTT.